The 6 T cell receptor beta chains below come from one sample, sequenced in a study of shared clonotypes between healthy human individuals. The repertoire was sequenced with immunoSEQ multiplex PCR; TCRdb's copy has only in-frame clones and lacks some. The data show approximately 470,000 clones, with 81% seen just once and roughly 13% held by the top ten. Specimen: PBMCs. The receptors were gathered from a woman in her thirties or forties in good health. Some clones in this sample may be carry-over from other donors' samples.

This clone was recorded many times. This sample also contains other DNA sequences that code for the same CDR3. The V and J genes are TRBV18 and TRBJ2-1; no definite D call. Germline CDR1 is KGHSH and CDR2 is LQKENI. V was shortened by 2 bases and J by 5 bases, with 10 bases between the two germline ends. This CDR3 is built from 14 residues. The CDR3: CASSPSALNNEQFF. The CDR3 DNA is TGTGCCAGCTCACCATCGGCACTAAACAATGAGCAGTTCTTC. The variable domain in full, with the rest retrieved from reference TRBV18 and TRBJ2-1, is NAGVMQNPRHLVRRRGQEARLRCSPMKGHSHVYWYRQLPEEGLKFMVYLQKENIIDESGMPKERFSAEFPKEGPSILRIQQVVRGDSAAYFCASSPSALNNEQFFGPGTRLTVL.

A remark on this clone: Given a far larger clone just one base away, this is likely a sequencing read error. The chain is built from TRBV6-5 and TRBJ1-5, with a possible D match to TRBD1 (5 bases). Trimming removed 2 bases from V and 4 bases from J, with 9 bases in between. Germline CDR1 is MNHEY and CDR2 is SVGAGI. The CDR3 has 14 residues. The CDR3 region has the DNA TGTGCCAGCAGTTACATGGGGGGGAATCAGCCCCAGCATTTT. Protein: CASSYMGGNQPQHF.

The chain couples TRBV5-1 to TRBJ2-1; 10 bases are shared with TRBD2. After removal of 7 bases from V and 3 bases from J, the junction contained 4 bases not matched to a gene. Germline CDR1 and CDR2: SGHRS and YFSETQ. The length of the CDR3 is 14 residues. The DNA of the CDR3 is TGCGCCAGCCATAGCGGGAGGAACTACAATGAGCAGTTCTTC. It translates to CASHSGRNYNEQFF.

The V and J genes are TRBV11-2 and TRBJ2-3; 9 bases map to TRBD2. The CDR3 spans 16 residues. The V gene end was trimmed by 3 bases and the J gene end by 5 bases; junction bases not matched to a gene: 9. Germline CDR1 and CDR2: SGHAT and FQNNGV. In DNA, the CDR3 is TGTGCCAGCAGCTTCGGCGGGAGGGCCATCTTAGATACGCAGTATTTT. Protein: CASSFGGRAILDTQYF.

The chain links TRBV28 to TRBJ1-1; D gene uncertain. Trimming cost V 5 bases and J 4 bases, with 17 bases left between them. This CDR3 has 15 amino acids. CDR1 is MDHEN, CDR2 SYDVKM, per germline. The CDR3 here is CASSPRVYQGTEAFF. The DNA for the CDR3 is TGTGCCAGCAGTCCCCGCGTCTATCAAGGCACTGAAGCTTTCTTT. Full variable domain (missing parts from reference TRBV28 and TRBJ1-1): DVKVTQSSRYLVKRTGEKVFLECVQDMDHENMFWYRQDPGLGLRLIYFSYDVKMKEKGDIPEGYSVSREKKERFSLILESASTNQTSMYLCASSPRVYQGTEAFFGQGTRLTVV.

The chain recombines TRBV5-1 with TRBJ2-1, with TRBD2 identical over 11 bases. The CDR3 is made up of 14 amino acids. J gave up 4 bases and V 5 bases, and 2 bases lay outside the gene matches. Germline lookup yields CDR1 SGHRS and CDR2 YFSETQ. CDR3 residues: CASRLAGDYNEQFF. DNA of the CDR3: TGCGCCAGCAGACTAGCGGGGGATTACAATGAGCAGTTCTTC. Using reference TRBV5-1 and TRBJ2-1 for the parts outside the CDR3, the full variable domain is KAGVTQTPRYLIKTRGQQVTLSCSPISGHRSVSWYQQTPGQGLQFLFEYFSETQRNKGNFPGRFSGRQFSNSRSEMNVSTLELGDSALYLCASRLAGDYNEQFFGPGTRLTVL.